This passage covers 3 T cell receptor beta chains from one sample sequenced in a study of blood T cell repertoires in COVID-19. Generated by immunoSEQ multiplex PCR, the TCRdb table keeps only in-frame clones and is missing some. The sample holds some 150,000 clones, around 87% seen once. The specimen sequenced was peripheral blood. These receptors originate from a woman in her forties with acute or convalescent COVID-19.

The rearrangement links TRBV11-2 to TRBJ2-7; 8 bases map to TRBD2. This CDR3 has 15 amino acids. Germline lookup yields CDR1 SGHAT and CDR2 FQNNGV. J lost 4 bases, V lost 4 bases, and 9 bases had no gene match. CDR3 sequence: CASSSLRGGLYEQYF. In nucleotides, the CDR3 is TGTGCCAGCAGCTCCCTACGGGGGGGGTTATACGAGCAGTACTTC.

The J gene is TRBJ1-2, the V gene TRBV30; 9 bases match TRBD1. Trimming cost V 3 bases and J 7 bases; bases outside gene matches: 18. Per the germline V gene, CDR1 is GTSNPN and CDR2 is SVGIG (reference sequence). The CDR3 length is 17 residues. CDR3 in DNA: TGTGCCTGGAGCACCTCCAGGATAACAGGGGGCGCAGGTGGCTACACCTTC. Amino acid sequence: CAWSTSRITGGAGGYTF.

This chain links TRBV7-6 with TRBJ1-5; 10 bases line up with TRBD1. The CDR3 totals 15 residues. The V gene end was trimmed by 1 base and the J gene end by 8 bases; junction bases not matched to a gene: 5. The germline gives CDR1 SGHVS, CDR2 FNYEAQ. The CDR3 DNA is TGTGCCAGCAGCTTAGGGACAGGGGGTAGTGAGCCCCAGCATTTT. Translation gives CASSLGTGGSEPQHF.